The rows below give T cell receptor beta chains drawn from one sample of a study of T cells in localized non-small cell lung cancer. The table came from immunoSEQ multiplex PCR; TCRdb's copy has only in-frame clones and leaves some out. The sample yields 20,000 or so clones, over 85% seen once. The sample was peripheral blood, taken before any cancer treatment. The receptors were sampled from a male donor older than 55 with stage I squamous cell lung carcinoma. CDR3s include the opening cysteine and the closing phenylalanine or tryptophan. The D gene is left open where the match is weak. Clone sizes are given selectively: once, few, many, or a class where the clone is expanded.

size	V	J	D	DNA	CDR3
-	TRBV21-1	TRBJ2-2	-	TGTGCCAGCAGCAAGTTGGAGAACCAGGGGAAGGCCGGGGAGCTGTTTTTT	CASSKLENQGKAGELFF
-	TRBV7-8	TRBJ2-7	TRBD1	TGTGCCAGCAGCTTAGCAGGGGACAGGGGCTACGAGCAGTACTTC	CASSLAGDRGYEQYF
few	TRBV5-6	TRBJ2-2	-	TGTGCCAGCAGCTTTGGGGGTACTAACACCGGGGAGCTGTTTTTT	CASSFGGTNTGELFF
-	TRBV18	TRBJ2-7	-	TGTGCCAGCTCACCAACGGAGCTCATTGCCTACGAGCAGTACTTC	CASSPTELIAYEQYF
-	TRBV29-1	TRBJ2-1	TRBD1	TGCAGCGTTGCCTTAAGAGGGACAGGCAACAATGAGCAGTTCTTC	CSVALRGTGNNEQFF
-	TRBV5-1	TRBJ2-7	TRBD1	TGCGCCAGCAGCCCTACAGGGGCCTACGAGCAGTACTTC	CASSPTGAYEQYF
-	TRBV6-4	TRBJ1-6	-	TGTGCCAGCAGTGAGAGCTCGAATTCACCCCTCCACTTT	CASSESSNSPLHF
large	TRBV5-1	TRBJ2-5	-	TGCGCCAGCAGCCTAGGGACAACGTCGCAAGAGACCCAGTACTTC	CASSLGTTSQETQYF
-	TRBV25-1	TRBJ1-5	-	TGTGCCAGCAAACAGGCAGGGAGCAATCAGCCCCAGCATTTT	CASKQAGSNQPQHF
-	TRBV11-2	TRBJ1-3	-	TGTGCCAGCAGCCCTGGGGTGGGTTCTGGAAACACCATATATTTT	CASSPGVGSGNTIYF
-	TRBV6-1	TRBJ2-7	TRBD1	TGTGCCAGCAGTGAAAACGCGGCAGGGGGCGCCTACGAGCAGTACTTC	CASSENAAGGAYEQYF
-	TRBV2	TRBJ2-6	-	TGTGCCAGCAACCCCCGGGACACCTACTCTGGGGCCAACGTCCTGACTTTC	CASNPRDTYSGANVLTF
-	TRBV7-3	TRBJ1-3	-	TGTGCCAGCAGCTTATCGCCGGGGTTCTCTGGAAACACCATATATTTT	CASSLSPGFSGNTIYF
-	TRBV28	TRBJ2-5	TRBD2	TGTGCCAGCAGTTCTGGACTAGAGAGGGAGACCCAGTACTTC	CASSSGLERETQYF
once	TRBV6-6	TRBJ2-2	TRBD1	TGTGCCAGTGTCTTGACCGGGACAGGGAACACCGGGGAGCTGTTTTTT	CASVLTGTGNTGELFF
-	TRBV29-1	TRBJ2-5	-	TGCAGCGTTGAAACAGGGCAAGAGACCCAGTACTTC	CSVETGQETQYF
-	TRBV10-2	TRBJ1-1	-	TGCGCCACCATAAAGACAGTCCTGAACACTGAAGCTTTCTTT	CATIKTVLNTEAFF
-	TRBV10-3	TRBJ2-3	TRBD2	TGTGCCATCAACCCGACTAGCGGGGACACAGATACGCAGTATTTT	CAINPTSGDTDTQYF
-	TRBV12-5	TRBJ2-2	-	TGTGCTAGTGGTTTAATACCCGGGGAGCTGTTTTTT	CASGLIPGELFF
-	TRBV5-1	TRBJ1-5	TRBD1	TGCGCCAGCAGCCCGGGACAGGGAAACCAGCCCCAGCATTTT	CASSPGQGNQPQHF
-	TRBV19	TRBJ1-5	-	TGTGCCAGTAAACAAGACAAGATGCATCAGCCCCAGCATTTT	CASKQDKMHQPQHF
-	TRBV4-2	TRBJ2-3	TRBD2	TGTGCCAGCAGCCCGTCCCCCGCTAGCGGGGGGTTCACAGATACGCAGTATTTT	CASSPSPASGGFTDTQYF
-	TRBV5-1	TRBJ1-6	-	TGCGCCAGCTACGACGGACTGAATTCACCCCTCCACTTT	CASYDGLNSPLHF
-	TRBV19	TRBJ2-1	-	TGTGCCAGTAGTATGAATTTAGCACCCCGTTATTACAATGAGCAGTTCTTC	CASSMNLAPRYYNEQFF
-	TRBV19	TRBJ2-1	TRBD1	TGTGCCAGTAGTATTGGGGGACAGGGGCCCCATAGATATGAGCAGTTCTTC	CASSIGGQGPHRYEQFF
once	TRBV7-6	TRBJ1-3	-	TGTGCCAGCAGCACCTCAACCTTCTCTGGAAACACCATATATTTT	CASSTSTFSGNTIYF
few	TRBV19	TRBJ1-4	-	TGTGCCAGTACCATATGGGGACGAGGCGAAAAACTGTTTTTT	CASTIWGRGEKLFF
-	TRBV2	TRBJ1-2	-	TGTGCCAGCCGGGACAATCTGGGGACCCACAGCTACACCTTC	CASRDNLGTHSYTF
-	TRBV7-2	TRBJ1-2	-	TGTGCCAGCAGCTTAGACGAGCGGCAGAGCTATGGCTACACCTTC	CASSLDERQSYGYTF
few	TRBV7-8	TRBJ2-3	-	TGTGCCAGCAGCCAGGGGGGGGCGGAAGATACGCAGTATTTT	CASSQGGAEDTQYF
once	TRBV5-4	TRBJ1-1	TRBD1	TGTGCCAGCAGCCGTCCCACAGGGGGCGACACTGAAGCTTTCTTT	CASSRPTGGDTEAFF
-	TRBV13	TRBJ2-3	-	TGTGCCAGCAGCTTAACAGGAGATCTAGATACGCAGTATTTT	CASSLTGDLDTQYF
-	TRBV30	TRBJ1-5	-	TGTGCCTGGAGTTTCGCCCGGGGCAATCAGCCCCAGCATTTT	CAWSFARGNQPQHF
-	TRBV5-6	TRBJ2-7	-	TGTGCCAGCAGCTTGGTGGGGGGCTACGAGCAGTACTTC	CASSLVGGYEQYF
once	TRBV5-1	TRBJ2-2	TRBD1	TGCGCCAGCAGCTTGATCGCAGGGGGTAACACCGGGGAGCTGTTTTTT	CASSLIAGGNTGELFF
-	TRBV5-1	TRBJ2-7	-	TGCGCCAGCAGTAGGGGTGTTCGCTACGAGCAGTACTTC	CASSRGVRYEQYF
-	TRBV5-1	TRBJ1-2	-	TGCGCCAGCAGCTTGGTGTACCACCAGGACTATGGCTACACCTTC	CASSLVYHQDYGYTF
-	TRBV7-2	TRBJ2-1	-	TGTGCCAGCAGCTCCCTATTTGGGGGTTCCTACAATGAGCAGTTCTTC	CASSSLFGGSYNEQFF
-	TRBV20-1	TRBJ1-1	TRBD1	TGCAGTGCTAAGACAGGGGTTGAAGCTTTCTTT	CSAKTGVEAFF
once	TRBV7-2	TRBJ2-3	TRBD2	TGTGCCAGCAGCCTTAGCGGGGGGGTCGGAAATACGCAGTATTTT	CASSLSGGVGNTQYF
-	TRBV18	TRBJ2-3	-	TGTGCCAGCAGAACCTCTAGCACAGATACGCAGTATTTT	CASRTSSTDTQYF
few	TRBV9	TRBJ1-1	TRBD1	TGTGCCAGCAGCCCGACAGGGGACCCGAAGACTTTCTTT	CASSPTGDPKTFF
once	TRBV6-1	TRBJ1-5	-	TGTGCCGGACATTCAGATAGCAATCAGCCCCAGCATTTT	CAGHSDSNQPQHF
-	TRBV2	TRBJ2-1	-	TGTGCCAGCAGTGAAGGACTGCCTAACAATGAGCAGTTCTTC	CASSEGLPNNEQFF
-	TRBV5-6	TRBJ2-5	-	TGTGCCAGCAGCTTGAGGCAGGGGGGAGAGACCCAGTACTTC	CASSLRQGGETQYF
-	TRBV6-5	TRBJ1-4	TRBD1	TGTGCCAGCAGTTGGACGGGACAGAATGAAAAACTGTTTTTT	CASSWTGQNEKLFF
-	TRBV18	TRBJ2-5	TRBD1	TGTGCCAGCTCACGGGTTGCAGGGGGTTCCTCAGAGACCCAGTACTTC	CASSRVAGGSSETQYF
-	TRBV14	TRBJ2-3	-	TGTGCCAGCAGCCCTCTCGGACGCACAGATACGCAGTATTTT	CASSPLGRTDTQYF
-	TRBV9	TRBJ1-5	TRBD1	TGTGCCAGCAGCTTCACAGGGGGCGACGATCAGCCCCAGCATTTT	CASSFTGGDDQPQHF